This T cell receptor beta chain was sequenced for a study of T cell changes during pregnancy in multiple sclerosis. The data were produced by immunoSEQ multiplex PCR, yet TCRdb's version contains in-frame clones alone and is incomplete. The data hold 9,500 to 14,000 clones, with 84% observed a single time. After removal of 4 bases from V and 4 bases from J, the junction contained 5 bases not matched to a gene. Germline lookup yields CDR1 SGHNT and CDR2 YYREEE (reference sequence). This CDR3 has 16 amino acids. The input for sequencing was CD8+ T cells from peripheral blood mononuclear cells, taken after pregnancy. The J gene is TRBJ2-3, the V gene TRBV5-4, with 14 bases identical to TRBD2. This TCR derives from a female donor in good health, enrolled as a control in a pregnancy study. Written as DNA, the CDR3 is TGTGCCAGCAGCGCCGGGACTAGCGGGAGTTCAGATACGCAGTATTTT. Residues: CASSAGTSGSSDTQYF.